A selection of T cell receptor beta chains follows, all from one sample in a study of shared clonotypes between healthy human individuals. The assay was immunoSEQ multiplex PCR, and TCRdb's table has in-frame clones only and misses some. In the table there are approximately 590,000 clones, just under 97% of which are singletons. The sample comprised naive CD8+ T cells sorted from blood. The receptors were gathered from a woman aged 30 to 39 in good health. Each CDR3 is given without its conserved first and last residue. The order of the fields is V gene, D gene, J gene, CDR3 protein. The D gene is left open where the match is weak.

V: TRBV27; D: TRBD2; J: TRBJ2-3; CDR3: ASSSRTSEVDTQY
V: TRBV4-1; D: .; J: TRBJ1-5; CDR3: ASSQGVSNQPQH
V: TRBV13; D: .; J: TRBJ2-3; CDR3: ASSSTGDSTDTQY
V: TRBV4-2; D: TRBD2; J: TRBJ2-7; CDR3: ASSQATSGRLQQY
V: TRBV4-2; D: .; J: TRBJ2-7; CDR3: ASSQGDLLAGQDEQY
V: TRBV29-1; D: .; J: .; CDR3: SVFLITSYEQY
V: TRBV6-4; D: TRBD1; J: TRBJ1-6; CDR3: ASSVGTGANSPLH
V: TRBV27; D: TRBD1; J: TRBJ1-5; CDR3: ASGPGGGNQPQH
V: TRBV5-1; D: .; J: TRBJ1-1; CDR3: ASSLAQGRTEAF
V: TRBV29-1; D: .; J: TRBJ2-7; CDR3: SVSGSTIYEQY
V: TRBV25-1; D: .; J: TRBJ1-1; CDR3: ASSESGVLWTEAF
V: TRBV27; D: TRBD1; J: TRBJ1-1; CDR3: ASSTGTGGNTEAF
V: TRBV19; D: TRBD2; J: TRBJ2-7; CDR3: ASSIEGSGGGMAYEQY
V: TRBV30; D: TRBD2; J: TRBJ2-1; CDR3: AWSGRESSYNEQF
V: TRBV2; D: TRBD1; J: TRBJ2-7; CDR3: ASSAGDRGFYEQY
V: TRBV28; D: .; J: TRBJ2-7; CDR3: ATGVSYEQY
V: TRBV19; D: .; J: TRBJ2-7; CDR3: ASSMVASVEQY
V: TRBV27; D: .; J: TRBJ1-1; CDR3: ASSLGAAPLNTEAF
V: TRBV15; D: .; J: TRBJ2-5; CDR3: ATSRDRGPQTQY
V: TRBV5-1; D: .; J: TRBJ2-1; CDR3: ASSLAGVSSYNEQF
V: TRBV6-1; D: .; J: TRBJ2-7; CDR3: ASSDTGSSYEQY
V: TRBV2; D: TRBD1; J: TRBJ2-3; CDR3: ASSVGTGGDTQY
V: TRBV28; D: TRBD1; J: TRBJ2-3; CDR3: ASSQTGGTDTQY
V: TRBV27; D: .; J: TRBJ1-1; CDR3: ASSLRTPNTEAF
V: TRBV11-2; D: .; J: TRBJ1-1; CDR3: ASSETVNTEAF
V: TRBV27; D: .; J: TRBJ2-7; CDR3: ASSFFPESYEQY
V: TRBV9; D: TRBD2; J: TRBJ2-1; CDR3: ASSPQGVAGGGNEQF
V: TRBV27; D: .; J: TRBJ1-1; CDR3: ASSLFPSVQNTEAF
V: TRBV11-2; D: .; J: TRBJ1-3; CDR3: ASRPEVDSSGNTIY
V: TRBV27; D: TRBD1; J: TRBJ2-7; CDR3: ASSPGTGLYEQY
V: TRBV9; D: .; J: TRBJ1-2; CDR3: ASSEQGSLPYGYT